The text below deals with one TCR beta chain. The sample comes from a study of blood T cell repertoires in COVID-19. The CDR3 spans 15 residues. V dropped 5 bases and J dropped 0; count of bases not matched to a gene: 3. The germline V gene encodes CDR1 MNHEY and CDR2 SMNVEV (reference sequence). The assay was immunoSEQ multiplex PCR, and TCRdb's table has in-frame clones only and misses some. The profile shows fewer than 30,000 clones, under 90% of them singletons. Sequencing used peripheral blood. The source of this sequence is a man aged 65 to 85 with active COVID-19. The chain is built from TRBV27 and TRBJ1-3; 8 bases line up with TRBD1. The CDR3 reads CASSLDRGSGNTIYF. Here the CDR3 DNA reads TGTGCCAGCAGTCTTGACAGGGGCTCTGGAAACACCATATATTTT.